The 7 T cell receptor beta chains below all came from one sample that was sequenced in a study of CD8+ T cells in alopecia areata. A panel of CD4, CD8alpha, NKG2D, NKG2ACE and other markers served to sort pooled cutaneous lymph node cells. After isolation, RNA underwent reverse transcription to generate cDNA as the sequencing template. Generated by immunoSEQ multiplex PCR, the TCRdb table keeps only in-frame clones and is missing some. The counts give about 300,000 clones, none of them seen only once; 1.2% is held by the top ten. Source material: CD4+ T cells sorted from a lymph node. The receptors originated from a C3H/HeJ mouse with alopecia areata. This mouse strain has H2-k as its MHC haplotype.

This clone has only a few counts. The germline and genes are mouse ones. The sequence runs out 4 residues before the end of the CDR3; the remainder is reconstructed from the germline J gene. Other DNA sequences in this specimen translate into the identical CDR3. The rearrangement links TRBV19 to TRBJ1-2; D not certain. The CDR3 spans 13 residues. Germline V gene lookup returns CDR1 FNHDT and CDR2 SITEND (reference sequence). The V and J ends lost 5 bases and 0 bases respectively, with 8 bases between them. CDR3 DNA, as far as it was read: TGTGCCAGCAGCCCCCAGTCAAACTCC. It codes for CASSPQSNS. The full CDR3 sequence reads CASSPQSNSDYTF.

In the case of this clone: Gene names refer to mouse genes. The read ends 4 residues early relative to the CDR3; the germline J gene fills the gap. The chain couples TRBV29 to TRBJ1-2; D may be TRBD1 (6 bases). The CDR3 has 14 amino acids. Between the trimmed V and J ends, which lost 2 bases and 3 bases, there was a span of 10 bases. Germline assignment: CDR1 MSHET and CDR2 SYDVDS. The covered CDR3 bases are TGTGCTAGCAGTTTAGGGGGGGCAGACTCC. Translation: CASSLGGADS. The complete CDR3 reads CASSLGGADSDYTF.

Points on this clone: Gene names and germline refer to mouse. Sequencing ends 4 residues short of the CDR3 end; the germline J gene provides the rest. J is TRBJ2-1 and V is TRBV13-2; TRBD2 is a possible D gene (7 bases). The CDR3 covers 14 residues. CDR1 and CDR2 from the germline V gene are NNHNN and SYGAGS (reference sequence). The covered CDR3 bases are TGTGCCAGCGGTGATAGGGGGGCGCGGGCT. Protein product: CASGDRGARA. The whole CDR3 reads CASGDRGARAEQFF.

This clone was seen more than once but under ten times. All gene names here are mouse names. The read terminates 3 residues before the CDR3 end, so the remaining end is supplied by the germline J gene. The chain carries TRBV1 and TRBJ1-6; 7 bases match TRBD1. TRBJ1-6 is placed among ORFs of uncertain function. The CDR3 totals 15 residues. Germline trimming cut 5 bases from V and 7 bases from J; bases unmatched to any gene: 8. Germline assignment: CDR1 NSQYPW and CDR2 LRSPGD (reference sequence). CDR3 in amino acids: CTCSSRRDRNSPLYF. The covered CDR3 bases are TGCACCTGCAGTTCCCGCCGGGACAGAAATTCGCCC.

Regarding this clone: The gene symbols are mouse symbols. The read ends 4 residues shy of where the CDR3 ends; the end is completed using the germline J gene. The rearrangement uses TRBV1 and TRBJ1-1; D remains ambiguous. The CDR3 covers 15 residues. Trimming stripped 1 base from V and 0 bases from J, with 9 bases between. Per the germline V gene, CDR1 is NSQYPW and CDR2 is LRSPGD (reference sequence). CDR3 DNA, as far as it was read: TGCACCTGCAGTGCAGTAACATATGCAAACACA. Encoded protein: CTCSAVTYANT. The entire CDR3 reads CTCSAVTYANTEVFF.

Comment on this clone: Germline and genes: mouse. Sequencing ends 4 residues short of the CDR3 end; the germline J gene provides the rest. Other DNA sequences in the same sample also yield this CDR3. The rearrangement links TRBV13-3 to TRBJ2-1; 9 bases match TRBD2. CDR3 length equals 14 residues. The trim removed 0 bases at V and 5 bases at J, leaving 0 bases unmatched. The V gene's germline CDR1 is NNHDY and CDR2 SYVADS. CDR3 bases read: TGTGCCAGCAGTGATGGGACTGGGGATGCT. Protein product: CASSDGTGDA. The complete CDR3 reads CASSDGTGDAEQFF.

On this clone itself: Here the gene names and germline are mouse. The observed sequence ends 4 residues before the CDR3 terminus, with the missing tail filled in from the germline J gene. This chain connects TRBV19 to TRBJ1-1, with a tentative D call TRBD1 (6 bases). The CDR3 is 12 amino acids. CDR1 FNHDT and CDR2 SITEND come from the germline V gene (reference sequence). The DNA read from the CDR3 is TGTGCCAGCAGTATCGACAGGCGA. This translates into CASSIDRR. The CDR3 in full is CASSIDRREVFF.